The clone carrying this TCR beta chain was detected ten times or more. Trimming removed 4 bases at V and 4 bases at J, with 11 bases between. This CDR3 comprises 13 residues. Germline assignment: CDR1 SGHNT and CDR2 YYREEE (reference sequence). Clones were read by immunoSEQ multiplex PCR, and TCRdb kept only the in-frame ones, dropping some. This sample carries 200,000 to 250,000 clones, roughly 82% of them seen once, and the ten largest clones take 4% to 5%. This sample stems from a study of blood T cell repertoires in COVID-19. As for the study in general: Sources were T cells, B-cell-depleted T cells, or PBMCs; the material itself was cDNA or gDNA.

Sequenced: peripheral blood. This TCR came from a woman between 70 and 85 years old with acute or convalescent COVID-19. The chain couples TRBV5-4 to TRBJ1-2, with D tentatively TRBD1 (5 bases). CDR3 DNA: TGTGCCAGCAGCCCCCTCCAGGGCTATGGCTACACCTTC. Encoded protein: CASSPLQGYGYTF.